This entry features one TCR beta chain sequence. The record originates from a study of blood T cell repertoires in COVID-19. Across the whole study: COVID-19 samples from acute and convalescent phases originated in the United States, Italy and Spain. In each case, the material was cDNA or gDNA derived from T cells, B-cell-depleted T cells, or PBMCs.

Trimming left V 0 bases short and J 0 bases short, with 11 bases between. This CDR3 spans 17 amino acids. CDR1 and CDR2 from the germline V gene are LGHNA and YSLEER. Per the authors' pipeline: Reference gene primer amplification gave estimated nucleated cell counts. Some clones are missing from TCRdb's copy, which holds only in-frame ones; the method was immunoSEQ multiplex PCR. V and J calls and clone size come straight from that table; D and trimming were deduced from the DNA. The repertoire consists of 35,000 to 45,000 clones, with more than 75% occurring once and the leading ten covering about 13%.

The rearrangement joins TRBV4-3 to TRBJ2-2, with D possibly TRBD2 on 5 matching bases. This sequence originates from a woman in her 70s in a cohort sampled during active COVID-19. The sequencing sample was made of peripheral blood. The chain's CDR3 is CASSQERGFANTGELFF. The CDR3 DNA is TGCGCCAGCAGCCAAGAACGGGGTTTCGCGAACACCGGGGAGCTGTTTTTT.